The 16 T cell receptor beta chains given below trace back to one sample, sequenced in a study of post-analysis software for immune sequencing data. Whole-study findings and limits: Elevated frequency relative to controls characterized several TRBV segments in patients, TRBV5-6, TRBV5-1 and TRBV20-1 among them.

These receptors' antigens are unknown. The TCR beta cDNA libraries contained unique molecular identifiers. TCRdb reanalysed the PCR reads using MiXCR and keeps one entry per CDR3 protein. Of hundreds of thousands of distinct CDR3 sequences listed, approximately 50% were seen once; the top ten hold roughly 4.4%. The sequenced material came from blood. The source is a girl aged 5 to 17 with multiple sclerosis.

For the CDR3, the DNA is TGTGCCAGCAGACAAGCAAGGGCAGGGGGCAATGAGCAGTTCTTC. It codes for CASRQARAGGNEQFF. The chain carries TRBV7-8 and TRBJ2-1; 7 positions match TRBD1. With 6 bases clipped from V and 6 bases from J, the junction kept 11 bases outside the gene matches. In germline, CDR1 is SGHVS, CDR2 FQNEAQ. The CDR3 has 15 residues.

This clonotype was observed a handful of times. The CDR3: CASSLGSSGSRETQYF. The CDR3 nucleotides read TGTGCCAGCAGCTTGGGATCTAGCGGGAGCAGGGAGACCCAGTACTTC. The chain joins TRBV5-6 to TRBJ2-5, with TRBD2 matching over 10 bases. The CDR3 extends over 16 amino acids. In germline, CDR1 is SGHDT, CDR2 YYEEEE. V shed 0 bases, J shed 5 bases, and the junction held 7 bases outside the gene matches. Using reference TRBV5-6 and TRBJ2-5 for the parts outside the CDR3, the full variable domain is DAGVTQSPTHLIKTRGQQVTLRCSPKSGHDTVSWYQQALGQGPQFIFQYYEEEERQRGNFPDRFSGHQFPNYSSELNVNALLLGDSALYLCASSLGSSGSRETQYFGPGTRLLVL.

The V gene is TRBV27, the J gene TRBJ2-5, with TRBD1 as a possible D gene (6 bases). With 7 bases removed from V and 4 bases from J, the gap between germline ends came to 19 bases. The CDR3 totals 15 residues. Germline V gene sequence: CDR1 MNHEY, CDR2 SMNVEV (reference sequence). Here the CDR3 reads CASKTGTTVGETQYF. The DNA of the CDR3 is TGTGCCAGCAAAACCGGGACAACCGTGGGAGAGACCCAGTACTTC.

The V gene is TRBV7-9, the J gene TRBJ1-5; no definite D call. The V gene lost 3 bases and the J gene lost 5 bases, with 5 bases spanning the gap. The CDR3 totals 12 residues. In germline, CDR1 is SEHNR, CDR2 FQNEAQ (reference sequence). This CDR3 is CASSFRDQPQHF. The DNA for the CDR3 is TGTGCCAGCAGCTTTAGGGATCAGCCCCAGCATTTT.

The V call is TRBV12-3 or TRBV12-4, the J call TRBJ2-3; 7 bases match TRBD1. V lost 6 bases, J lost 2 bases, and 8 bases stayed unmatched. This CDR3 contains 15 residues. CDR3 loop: CASRPDRSPTDTQYF. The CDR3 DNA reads TGTGCCAGCAGACCGGACAGGAGCCCCACAGATACGCAGTATTTT.

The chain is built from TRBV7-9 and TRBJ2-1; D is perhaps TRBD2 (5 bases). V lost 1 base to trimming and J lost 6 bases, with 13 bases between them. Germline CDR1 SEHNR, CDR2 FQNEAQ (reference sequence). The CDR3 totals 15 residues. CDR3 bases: TGTGCCAGCAGCTTAGTAAGTGGAGGCAGCAATGAGCAGTTCTTC. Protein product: CASSLVSGGSNEQFF. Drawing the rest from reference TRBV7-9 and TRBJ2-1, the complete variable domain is DTGVSQNPRHKITKRGQNVTFRCDPISEHNRLYWYRQTLGQGPEFLTYFQNEAQLEKSRLLSDRFSAERPKGSFSTLEIQRTEQGDSAMYLCASSLVSGGSNEQFFGPGTRLTVL.

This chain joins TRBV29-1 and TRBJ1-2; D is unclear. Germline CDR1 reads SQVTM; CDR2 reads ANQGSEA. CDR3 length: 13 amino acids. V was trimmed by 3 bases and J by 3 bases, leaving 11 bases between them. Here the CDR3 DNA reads TGCAGCGTTGATTTTCGGGGTGACTATGGCTACACCTTC. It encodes CSVDFRGDYGYTF.

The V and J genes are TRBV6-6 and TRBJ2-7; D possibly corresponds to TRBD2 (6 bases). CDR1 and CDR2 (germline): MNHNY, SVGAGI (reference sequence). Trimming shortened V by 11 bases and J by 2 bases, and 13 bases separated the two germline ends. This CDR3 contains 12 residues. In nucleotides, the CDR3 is TGTGCCGTGCGGGGAGAGGCCTACGAGCAGTACTTC. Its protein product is CAVRGEAYEQYF.

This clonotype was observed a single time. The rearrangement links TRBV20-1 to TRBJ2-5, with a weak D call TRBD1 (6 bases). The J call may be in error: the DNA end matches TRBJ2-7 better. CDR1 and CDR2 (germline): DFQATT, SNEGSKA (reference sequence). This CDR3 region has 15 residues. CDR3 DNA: TGCAGTGCTAGAGATATTGGGAAAGGGGGCTACGAGCAGTACTTC. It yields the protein CSARDIGKGGYEQYF.

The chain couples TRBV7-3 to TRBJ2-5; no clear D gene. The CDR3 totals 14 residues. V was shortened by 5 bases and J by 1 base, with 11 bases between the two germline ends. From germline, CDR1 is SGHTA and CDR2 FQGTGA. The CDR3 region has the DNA TGTGCCAGCAGCCGAAGACATGCCCAAGAGACCCAGTACTTC. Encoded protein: CASSRRHAQETQYF.

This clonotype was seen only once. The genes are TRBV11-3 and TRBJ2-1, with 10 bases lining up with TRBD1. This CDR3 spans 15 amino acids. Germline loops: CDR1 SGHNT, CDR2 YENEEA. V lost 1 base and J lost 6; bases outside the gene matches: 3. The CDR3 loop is CASSLGGTGVNEQFF. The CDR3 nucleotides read TGTGCCAGCAGCTTAGGAGGGACAGGGGTCAATGAGCAGTTCTTC.

This CDR3 is CASKRPEDGGYTF. The DNA of the CDR3 is TGTGCCAGCAAGCGTCCTGAGGACGGGGGCTACACCTTC. V gene TRBV6-6 combines with J gene TRBJ1-2, with D hard to call. CDR3 length: 13 residues. The germline V gene encodes CDR1 MNHNY and CDR2 SVGAGI (reference sequence). Trimming took 7 bases from V and 8 from J, leaving 17 bases between them.

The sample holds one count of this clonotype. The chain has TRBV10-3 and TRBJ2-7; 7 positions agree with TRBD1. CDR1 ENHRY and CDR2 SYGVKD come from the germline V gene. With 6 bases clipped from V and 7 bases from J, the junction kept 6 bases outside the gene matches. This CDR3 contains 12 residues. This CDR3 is CAIRGQYNEQYF. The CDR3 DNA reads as TGTGCCATCAGGGGACAGTACAATGAGCAGTACTTC.

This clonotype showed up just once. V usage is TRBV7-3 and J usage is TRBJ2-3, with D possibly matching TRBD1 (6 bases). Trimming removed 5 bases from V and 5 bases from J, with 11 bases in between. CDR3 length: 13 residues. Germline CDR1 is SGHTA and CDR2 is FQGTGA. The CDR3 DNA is TGTGCCAGCAGCCTAAGGGACATAGATACGCAGTATTTT. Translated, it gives CASSLRDIDTQYF.

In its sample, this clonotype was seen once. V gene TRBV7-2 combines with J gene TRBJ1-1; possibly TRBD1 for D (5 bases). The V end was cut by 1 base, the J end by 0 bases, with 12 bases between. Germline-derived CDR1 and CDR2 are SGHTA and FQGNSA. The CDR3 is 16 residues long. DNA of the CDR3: TGTGCCAGCAGCTTAGGGGGGTGGGTATTGAACACTGAAGCTTTCTTT. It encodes CASSLGGWVLNTEAFF. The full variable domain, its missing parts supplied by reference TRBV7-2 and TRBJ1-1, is GAGVSQSPSNKVTEKGKDVELRCDPISGHTALYWYRQSLGQGLEFLIYFQGNSAPDKSGLPSDRFSAERTGGSVSTLTIQRTQQEDSAVYLCASSLGGWVLNTEAFFGQGTRLTVV.

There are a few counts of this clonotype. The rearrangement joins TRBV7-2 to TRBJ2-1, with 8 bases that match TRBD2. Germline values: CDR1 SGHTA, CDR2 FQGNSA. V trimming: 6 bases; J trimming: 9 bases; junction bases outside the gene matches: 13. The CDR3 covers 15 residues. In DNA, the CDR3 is TGTGCCAGCAGGCCTACACAGCGGGGGTTAGGTGAGCAGTTCTTC. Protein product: CASRPTQRGLGEQFF.